This T cell receptor (beta chain) was obtained from a study of spatial heterogeneity in lung cancer. Germline CDR1 MDHEN, CDR2 SYDVKM. The junction had 5 bases not matched to a gene; V was cut back by 6 bases and J by 8 bases. The CDR3 consists of 13 residues. As to time point: sample taken at primary tumor resection. Whole RNA, which was extracted from tumor, nontumor lung tissue or frozen PBMC, was sequenced without any cell sorting. Each CDR3 protein gets one entry after TCRdb re-called the 5' RACE reads with MiXCR. The data show roughly 4,500 distinct CDR3 sequences, with approximately 35% seen just once and around 34% held by the top ten. This clonotype was seen more than once but under ten times. As an off-target read in a library built for alpha chains, this beta chain has a frequency of little significance.

The specimen comprised PBMCs, sampled at surgery. V and J are TRBV28 and TRBJ2-1; 9 bases are shared with TRBD2. This TCR derives from a male donor with early-stage non-small cell lung cancer. This chain's CDR3 is CASRAGGPHEQFF. For the CDR3, the DNA is TGTGCCAGCAGGGCGGGAGGGCCGCATGAGCAGTTCTTC.